Reported below is one TCR beta chain. Here immunoSEQ multiplex PCR was the method, and the copy in TCRdb shows in-frame clones only, minus some. The table includes about 390,000 clones, roughly 86% detected once. These data come from a study of blood T cell repertoires in COVID-19. Study summary: Some COVID-19 samples were acute and others convalescent; all came from the United States, Italy and Spain.

V shed 1 base and J 1 base; nucleotides not matched to a gene: 4. The germline gives CDR1 SGHRS, CDR2 YFSETQ. This CDR3 comprises 16 residues. The sequence was collected from a woman in her sixties with COVID-19, enrolled during active disease. The chain recombines TRBV5-1 with TRBJ1-3; TRBD1 matches at 8 bases. The specimen was peripheral blood. The CDR3 DNA sequence: TGCGCCAGCAGCTTGAGTGGACAGGGATCTGGAAACACCATATATTTT. Its translation: CASSLSGQGSGNTIYF.